This T cell receptor (beta chain) was profiled in a study of T-cell reconstitution after alpha-beta-depleted transplantation in children. Trimming removed 3 bases from V and 6 bases from J; junction bases left unmatched: 4. This CDR3 region has 14 residues. The germline V gene encodes CDR1 LNHDA and CDR2 SQIVND (reference sequence). Unique molecular identifiers were used to barcode this TCRbeta library. MiXCR, run by TCRdb on the PCR reads, gives a single entry per CDR3 protein. The sample gives over 300,000 distinct CDR3 sequences, under 13% of which show up once; about 2.3% is in the top ten. The specimen comprised PBMCs from the stem cell graft donor, sampled from the stem cell graft. The origin of this receptor is a human donor who donated a stem cell graft to a child with acute lymphoblastic leukemia. J is TRBJ2-1 and V is TRBV19; 8 bases agree with TRBD1. The CDR3 loop reads CASSMDRALNEQFF. CDR3 in DNA: TGTGCCAGTAGTATGGACAGGGCTCTCAATGAGCAGTTCTTC.